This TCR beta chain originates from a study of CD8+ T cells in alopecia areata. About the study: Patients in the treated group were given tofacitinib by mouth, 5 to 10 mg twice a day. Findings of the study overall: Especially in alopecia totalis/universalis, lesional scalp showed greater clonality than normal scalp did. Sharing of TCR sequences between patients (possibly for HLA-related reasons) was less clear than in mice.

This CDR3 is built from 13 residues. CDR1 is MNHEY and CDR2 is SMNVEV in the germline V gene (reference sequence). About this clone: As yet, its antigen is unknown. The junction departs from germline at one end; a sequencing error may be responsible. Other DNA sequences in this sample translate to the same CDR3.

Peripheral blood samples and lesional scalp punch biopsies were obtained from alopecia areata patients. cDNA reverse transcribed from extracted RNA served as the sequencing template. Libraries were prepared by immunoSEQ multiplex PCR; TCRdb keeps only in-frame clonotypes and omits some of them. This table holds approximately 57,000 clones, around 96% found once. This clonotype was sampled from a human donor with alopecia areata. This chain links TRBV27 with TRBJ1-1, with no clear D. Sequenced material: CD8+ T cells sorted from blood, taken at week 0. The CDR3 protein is CASRLTLGTEAFF. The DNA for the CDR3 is TGTGCCAGCAGGCTAACCTTGGGCACTGAAGCCTTCTTT.